This T cell receptor beta chain stems from a study of CD8+CD57+ T cells in acquired aplastic anemia. Study information: Mean DNA quantity obtained from sorted CD4+ and CD8+ cells was about 3.2 ug.

Genomic DNA was employed as the template in profiling TCR beta VDJ and CDR3. TCRdb fed the reads into MiXCR, producing one record per CDR3 protein. The data show roughly 250,000 distinct CDR3 sequences, less than 85% seen once. Comment on this clonotype: What it binds is unknown. The junction does not match germline at one end; this may be a read error.

This CDR3 comprises 12 residues. The germline gives CDR1 SNHLY, CDR2 FYNNEI. General study findings and limits: CD8+ Simpson's diversity showed no significant patient-control difference.

All sequencing subjects had displayed CD8+CD57+ cell expansion on flow cytometry. The chain employs TRBV2 and TRBJ2-2; D is ambiguous. The specimen was sorted CD4+, CD8+, or CD8+CD57+ T cells (not recorded which) from PBMCs. This sequence originates from a human donor with aplastic anemia. This chain's CDR3 is CASGYVPGELFF. CDR3 DNA sequence: TGTGCCAGCGGCTACGTACCCGGAGAGCTGTTTTTT.